The 9 T cell receptor beta chains below all came from one sample that was sequenced in a study of blood T cells in healthy people across ages. For the second PCR, which ran for roughly 7 to 11 cycles, a sample-barcoded 5' primer and a J-beta primer mix were used. TCRdb reanalysed the 5' RACE reads using MiXCR and keeps one entry per CDR3 protein. The sample has over a million distinct CDR3 sequences, 45% to 70% seen once. Sequencing was carried out using blood. Source of these receptors: a man in his late teens or twenties in good health.

J is TRBJ1-2 and V is TRBV11-2; 8 bases match TRBD1. Trimming at V came to 4 bases and at J to 5 bases, leaving 6 bases not matched to a gene. CDR1 is SGHAT and CDR2 is FQNNGV in the germline V gene. The CDR3 contains 14 residues. CDR3 nucleotide sequence: TGTGCCAGCAGCTCGGCCCGGACAGGGTATGGCTACACCTTC. This encodes CASSSARTGYGYTF. Using reference TRBV11-2 and TRBJ1-2 for the parts outside the CDR3, the full variable domain is EAGVAQSPRYKIIEKRQSVAFWCNPISGHATLYWYQQILGQGPKLLIQFQNNGVVDDSQLPKDRFSAERLKGVDSTLKIQPAKLEDSAVYLCASSSARTGYGYTFGSGTRLTVV.

The chain employs TRBV20-1 and TRBJ1-5; 8 nucleotides match TRBD1. CDR1 and CDR2 from the germline V gene are DFQATT and SNEGSKA (reference sequence). The CDR3 consists of 15 residues. The ends lost 6 bases at V and 2 bases at J; junction bases unmatched: 9. CDR3 DNA sequence: TGCAGTGCCCTGACAGGGGTGAGTGGCAATCAGCCCCAGCATTTT. Its protein is CSALTGVSGNQPQHF.

As for this clonotype: One end of the junction fails to match germline, which may point to a read error. The gene calls are TRBV20-1 and TRBJ2-5; maybe TRBD2 (7 bases). Per germline, CDR1 DFQATT and CDR2 SNEGSKA (reference sequence). This CDR3 is built from 13 residues. The CDR3 loop is CSTRGGYQETQYF. CDR3 DNA: TGCAGTACTAGGGGGGGGTACCAAGAGACCCAGTACTTC.

This clonotype is a singleton in its sample. The rearrangement uses TRBV2 and TRBJ2-4; D tentatively reads TRBD1 or TRBD2 (5 bases each). The CDR3 runs to 13 residues. Germline assignment: CDR1 SNHLY and CDR2 FYNNEI. Trimming took 1 base from V and 5 from J, leaving 6 bases between them. CDR3 DNA sequence: TGTGCCAGCAGTGAAGTGGGGGAAAACATTCAGTACTTC. As protein: CASSEVGENIQYF.

This sequence joins TRBV12-3 or TRBV12-4 and TRBJ2-5; the match to TRBD1 covers 9 bases. This CDR3 has 14 residues. V shed 9 bases and J 5 bases; nucleotides not matched to a gene: 10. As DNA, the CDR3 is TGTGCCAGTCAGGGACAGGGACTGTCGGAGACCCAGTACTTC. It translates to CASQGQGLSETQYF.

A note on this clonotype: An end of the junction differs from the germline gene, which may be a read error. This chain uses TRBV20-1 with TRBJ1-4; 8 bases are shared with TRBD1. The length of the CDR3 is 14 residues. The germline V gene has CDR1 DFQATT and CDR2 SNEGSKA (reference sequence). CDR3 residues: CSARDRVGNGKLFF. The DNA of the CDR3 is TGCAGTGCTAGGGACAGGGTGGGAAATGGAAAACTGTTTTTT.

This clonotype has only a few counts. This chain links TRBV12-3 or TRBV12-4 with TRBJ2-5, with 14 positions matching TRBD2. The end of the DNA fits TRBJ2-7 better, so the J call may be wrong. CDR3 size: 16 residues. The CDR3: CASSLAPGLAGVEQYF. The CDR3 coding sequence is TGTGCCAGCAGTTTAGCCCCGGGACTAGCGGGAGTCGAGCAGTACTTC.

This clonotype was picked up a small number of times. The chain combines TRBV9 with TRBJ2-1; 7 nucleotides line up with TRBD2. This CDR3 region has 16 residues. The trim removed 0 bases at V and 7 bases at J, leaving 10 bases unmatched. CDR1 SGDLS and CDR2 YYNGEE come from the germline V gene. Here the CDR3 DNA reads TGTGCCAGCAGCGTAGCCCCCAACATGGGGGGGAATGAGCAGTTCTTC. Encoded protein: CASSVAPNMGGNEQFF. Together with reference TRBV9 and TRBJ2-1, the CDR3 gives the full variable domain: DSGVTQTPKHLITATGQRVTLRCSPRSGDLSVYWYQQSLDQGLQFLIQYYNGEERAKGNILERFSAQQFPDLHSELNLSSLELGDSALYFCASSVAPNMGGNEQFFGPGTRLTVL.

The V gene is TRBV20-1, the J gene TRBJ2-1, with 8 nucleotides matching TRBD1. V lost 2 bases and J lost 9; bases outside the gene matches: 12. CDR1 and CDR2 (germline): DFQATT, SNEGSKA (reference sequence). The CDR3 spans 15 residues. The CDR3 spells CSARNMDRVTVEQFF. In nucleotides, the CDR3 is TGCAGTGCTAGAAATATGGACAGGGTAACGGTTGAGCAGTTCTTC.